These 26 T cell receptor beta chains share one sample of origin, sequenced in a study of shared clonotypes between healthy human individuals. This table comes from immunoSEQ multiplex PCR, and its TCRdb copy is limited to in-frame clones, with some not included. The sample yields some 2,100,000 clones, 90% to 96% seen once. The sample taken for sequencing was naive CD4+ T cells sorted from blood. Subset indicated: CD45RA+ positively selected. These receptors all stem from a young man in good health.

On this clone: Within the sample, other DNA sequences also encode this same CDR3. The chain is built from TRBV30 and TRBJ1-3; a weak D match, TRBD1 (6 bases). Germline assignment: CDR1 GTSNPN and CDR2 SVGIG (reference sequence). Trimming shortened V by 0 bases and J by 4 bases, and 10 bases separated the two germline ends. The CDR3 extends over 14 amino acids. CDR3 DNA: TGTGCCTGGAGTGTAGGGGGAACAGGAAACACCATATATTTT. Its translation: CAWSVGGTGNTIYF. Full variable domain (missing parts from reference TRBV30 and TRBJ1-3): SQTIHQWPATLVQPVGSPLSLECTVEGTSNPNLYWYRQAAGRGLQLLFYSVGIGQISSEVPQNLSASRPQDRQFILSSKKLLLSDSGFYLCAWSVGGTGNTIYFGEGSWLTVV.

The J gene is TRBJ2-5, the V gene TRBV4-2, with 13 bases fitting TRBD2. V was clipped by 0 bases and J by 2 bases; unmatched bases: 6. Germline V gene sequence: CDR1 LGHNA, CDR2 YNFKEQ. This CDR3 has 18 amino acids. CDR3 sequence: CASSQEWILAGGQETQYF. CDR3 in DNA: TGTGCCAGCAGCCAAGAATGGATACTAGCGGGGGGGCAAGAGACCCAGTACTTC.

The rearrangement uses TRBV28 and TRBJ1-1; D is unresolved. The CDR3 totals 14 residues. The germline CDR1 and CDR2 sequences are MDHEN and SYDVKM. Trimming stripped 6 bases from V and 4 bases from J, with 15 bases between. CDR3 amino acids: CASSPTRMGTEAFF. As DNA, the CDR3 is TGTGCCAGCAGCCCGACCCGCATGGGCACTGAAGCTTTCTTT.

This chain links TRBV6-6 with TRBJ1-4, with D tentatively TRBD1 (5 bases). The V end was cut by 7 bases, the J end by 2 bases, with 11 bases between. CDR3 length: 14 amino acids. Germline V gives CDR1 MNHNY, CDR2 SVGAGI (reference sequence). CDR3 amino acids: CASKREGTNEKLFF. The DNA of the CDR3 is TGTGCCAGCAAGAGGGAGGGGACTAATGAAAAACTGTTTTTT.

The chain combines TRBV28 with TRBJ2-1; TRBD2 aligns across 7 bases. With 4 bases clipped from V and 5 bases from J, the junction kept 11 bases outside the gene matches. Germline V lookup: CDR1 MDHEN, CDR2 SYDVKM. The CDR3 is 16 amino acids. The CDR3 DNA reads as TGTGCCAGCAGTTCGATAGGGGAGGGCACTCACAATGAGCAGTTCTTC. Amino acid sequence: CASSSIGEGTHNEQFF.

J is TRBJ1-1 and V is TRBV7-3, with D unresolved. The V end was cut by 2 bases, the J end by 6 bases, with 13 bases between. Germline CDR1 SGHTA, CDR2 FQGTGA. The CDR3 has 14 amino acids. The CDR3 protein is CASSLGPKGAEAFF. CDR3 DNA: TGTGCCAGCAGCTTAGGACCAAAAGGCGCTGAAGCTTTCTTT.

The V and J genes are TRBV28 and TRBJ2-5; no firm D call. This CDR3 has 15 residues. The V gene's germline CDR1 is MDHEN and CDR2 SYDVKM. Deletions cut 5 bases from V and 5 bases from J, with 18 bases between. CDR3: CASSHGRNRKETQYF. CDR3 sequence (DNA): TGTGCCAGCAGTCATGGGCGGAATCGTAAGGAGACCCAGTACTTC.

The chain couples TRBV10-1 to TRBJ2-1; tentatively, D is TRBD2 (8 bases). The germline V gene encodes CDR1 WNHNN and CDR2 SYGVQD (reference sequence). Trimming removed 2 bases at V and 4 bases at J, with 24 bases between. This CDR3 is 19 amino acids long. This CDR3 reads CASSEVGGLAGTHYNEQFF. CDR3 DNA sequence: TGCGCCAGCAGTGAGGTAGGGGGCCTAGCGGGTACCCATTACAATGAGCAGTTCTTC.

The chain recombines TRBV6-5 with TRBJ2-4, with TRBD1 as a possible D gene (6 bases). Per the germline V gene, CDR1 is MNHEY and CDR2 is SVGAGI. V was cut by 5 bases and J by 0 bases, with 11 bases left in between. The CDR3 length is 15 residues. The DNA for the CDR3 is TGTGCCAGCAGTCGGACAGTACTAGCCAAAAACATTCAGTACTTC. Encoded protein: CASSRTVLAKNIQYF.

The chain has TRBV19 and TRBJ2-3; the D gene is possibly TRBD2 (6 bases). This CDR3 is built from 15 residues. With 5 bases removed from V and 8 bases from J, the gap between germline ends came to 20 bases. CDR1 LNHDA and CDR2 SQIVND come from the germline V gene (reference sequence). The CDR3 sequence: CASSPSQEGLSTQYF. In nucleotides, the CDR3 is TGTGCCAGTAGTCCGTCCCAGGAGGGGTTGTCTACGCAGTATTTT.

The V and J genes are TRBV19 and TRBJ2-7, with 8 bases aligning to TRBD1. Germline values: CDR1 LNHDA, CDR2 SQIVND (reference sequence). The CDR3 runs 14 residues. The ends lost 1 base at V and 7 bases at J; junction bases unmatched: 6. The CDR3 DNA reads TGTGCCAGTAGTATAGGACAGGGGTACCTGGAGCAGTACTTC. It specifies CASSIGQGYLEQYF.

The chain is built from TRBV19 and TRBJ1-1; D remains unclear. The CDR3 is made up of 18 amino acids. Germline values: CDR1 LNHDA, CDR2 SQIVND (reference sequence). V lost 4 bases, J lost 1 base, and 22 bases lay in between. Here the CDR3 DNA reads TGTGCCAGTAGTAGATTGCCGGGCGAAATGTCGAAGAACACTGAAGCTTTCTTT. This translates into CASSRLPGEMSKNTEAFF.

This sequence joins TRBV25-1 and TRBJ1-4; TRBD1 matches at 9 bases. Germline-derived CDR1 and CDR2 are MGHDK and SYGVNS. J was trimmed by 8 bases and V by 4 bases; bases with no gene match: 8. There are 15 residues in the CDR3. This CDR3 reads CASSAGGQGSEKLFF. For the CDR3, the DNA is TGTGCCAGCAGTGCTGGGGGACAGGGTAGCGAAAAACTGTTTTTT.

V gene TRBV7-6 combines with J gene TRBJ2-1; no clear D gene. Trimming cost V 5 bases and J 0 bases, with 17 bases left between them. Germline loops: CDR1 SGHVS, CDR2 FNYEAQ. This CDR3 contains 17 residues. The CDR3, as DNA: TGTGCCAGCAGCCCGATCCTAGGGCGATCCTCCTACAATGAGCAGTTCTTC. It yields the protein CASSPILGRSSYNEQFF.

On this clone itself: This specimen includes other DNA sequences encoding the same CDR3. The chain uses TRBV30 and TRBJ1-6, with a possible D match to TRBD1 (5 bases). The CDR3 is 16 residues long. CDR1 is GTSNPN, CDR2 SVGIG, per germline (reference sequence). Trimming stripped 0 bases from V and 0 bases from J, with 9 bases between. CDR3 nucleotide sequence: TGTGCCTGGAGTGTGGGGGGAAGCTCCTATAATTCACCCCTCCACTTT. Translating gives CAWSVGGSSYNSPLHF.

This chain connects TRBV6-5 to TRBJ1-2; TRBD1 aligns across 7 bases. The ends lost 2 bases at V and 5 bases at J; junction bases unmatched: 5. Germline CDR1 MNHEY, CDR2 SVGAGI. CDR3 size: 14 residues. The DNA for the CDR3 is TGTGCCAGCAGTTACAGGGACAGAGTTTATGGCTACACCTTC. Amino acid sequence: CASSYRDRVYGYTF.

The CDR3 DNA follows: TGTGCCTGGAGTGCCCACAGGGCTACTGAAGCTTTCTTT. Translating gives CAWSAHRATEAFF. The V call is TRBV30, the J call TRBJ1-1; D perhaps matches TRBD1 (6 bases). CDR1 is GTSNPN and CDR2 is SVGIG in the germline V gene (reference sequence). V was pared by 1 base and J by 5 bases, with 11 bases between. This CDR3 is built from 13 residues.

This chain connects TRBV30 to TRBJ2-4; D gene uncertain. Germline V gene data show CDR1 as GTSNPN and CDR2 as SVGIG (reference sequence). This CDR3 comprises 12 residues. Trimming took 3 bases from V and 5 from J, leaving 8 bases between them. CDR3 sequence reads: CAWSPGQNIQYF. The CDR3 bases are TGTGCCTGGAGCCCGGGCCAAAACATTCAGTACTTC.

The chain has TRBV5-4 and TRBJ1-6; D is possibly TRBD1 (6 bases). Looked up from germline, CDR1 is SGHNT and CDR2 is YYREEE (reference sequence). The CDR3 is 12 amino acids. Trimming took 1 base from V and 14 from J, leaving 10 bases between them. CDR3 coding DNA: TGTGCCAGCAGCTTGAGGGGGGGATCCCTCCACTTT. Translating gives CASSLRGGSLHF.

The genes are TRBV5-1 and TRBJ2-1; 8 nucleotides agree with TRBD2. V shed 3 bases, J shed 8 bases, and the junction held 10 bases outside the gene matches. Germline V CDR1 and CDR2: SGHRS, YFSETQ. The CDR3 spans 15 residues. In nucleotides, the CDR3 is TGCGCCAGCAGCTCTATAGCGGGATCGGCGGATGAGCAGTTCTTC. Amino acid sequence: CASSSIAGSADEQFF.

Comment on this clone: Other DNA sequences in this specimen translate into the identical CDR3. V gene TRBV15 combines with J gene TRBJ2-3; D is uncertain. Germline V gene sequence: CDR1 LNHNV, CDR2 YYDKDF (reference sequence). The length of the CDR3 is 12 residues. V lost 1 base to trimming and J lost 6 bases, with 5 bases between them. The DNA of the CDR3 is TGTGCCACCAGCAGAGTTGGTGATACGCAGTATTTT. The encoded protein is CATSRVGDTQYF.

The chain carries TRBV28 and TRBJ1-2; D gene ambiguous. The CDR3 consists of 14 residues. Germline CDR1 is MDHEN and CDR2 is SYDVKM. Trimming left V 7 bases short and J 5 bases short, with 17 bases between. CDR3 in DNA: TGTGCCAGCATATCTAGCCATTCGGGTTATGGCTACACCTTC. The encoded protein is CASISSHSGYGYTF.

J is TRBJ2-7 and V is TRBV6-1; D remains ambiguous. The CDR3 runs 13 residues. Trimming removed 4 bases from V and 4 bases from J, with 11 bases in between. CDR1 MNHNS and CDR2 SASEGT come from the germline V gene. The CDR3 reads CASSAGSRYEQYF. For the CDR3, the DNA is TGTGCCAGCAGTGCTGGCAGTCGTTACGAGCAGTACTTC.

The V gene is TRBV19, the J gene TRBJ2-7; 7 bases fit TRBD1. Germline V lookup: CDR1 LNHDA, CDR2 SQIVND (reference sequence). After removal of 6 bases from V and 7 bases from J, the junction contained 15 bases not matched to a gene. The CDR3 covers 15 residues. CDR3 residues: CASSKTGTAFTEQYF. The CDR3 coding sequence is TGTGCCAGTAGCAAAACCGGGACAGCCTTTACGGAGCAGTACTTC.

Details on this clone: Other DNA sequences in the same sample also yield this CDR3. The chain is built from TRBV15 and TRBJ2-7; D gene unclear. CDR1 and CDR2 (germline): LNHNV, YYDKDF (reference sequence). The V end lost 0 bases, the J end lost 2 bases, and 5 bases lay between the germline ends. The CDR3 totals 13 residues. CDR3 region: CATSRDSTYEQYF. CDR3 nucleotide sequence: TGTGCCACCAGCAGAGACAGCACCTACGAGCAGTACTTC.

The V call is TRBV7-3, the J call TRBJ2-2; D is unresolved. This CDR3 contains 14 residues. V lost 2 bases and J lost 6, with 10 bases in between. Germline CDR1 and CDR2: SGHTA and FQGTGA. This chain's CDR3 is CASSLGGLAGELFF. In DNA form, the CDR3 reads TGTGCCAGCAGCTTAGGTGGGCTCGCCGGGGAGCTGTTTTTT.